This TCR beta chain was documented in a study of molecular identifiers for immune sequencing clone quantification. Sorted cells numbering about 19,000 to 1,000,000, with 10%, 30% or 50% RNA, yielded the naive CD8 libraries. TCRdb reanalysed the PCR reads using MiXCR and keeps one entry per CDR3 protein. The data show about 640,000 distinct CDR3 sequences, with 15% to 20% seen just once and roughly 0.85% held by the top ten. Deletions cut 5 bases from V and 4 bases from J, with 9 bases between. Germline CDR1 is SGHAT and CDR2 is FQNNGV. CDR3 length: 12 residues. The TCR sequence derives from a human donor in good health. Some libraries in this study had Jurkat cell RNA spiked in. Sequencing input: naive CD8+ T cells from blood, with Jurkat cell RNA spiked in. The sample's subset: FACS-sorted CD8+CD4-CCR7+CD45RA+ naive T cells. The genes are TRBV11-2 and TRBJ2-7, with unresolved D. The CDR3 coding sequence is TGTGCCAGCAGCCGCCCCTCGTACGAGCAGTACTTC. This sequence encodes CASSRPSYEQYF.